Sequencing of this TCR beta chain was carried out in a study of blood T cell repertoires in COVID-19. The overall study: COVID-19 samples, acute and convalescent, were from the United States, Italy and Spain. Sources were T cells, B-cell-depleted T cells, or PBMCs; the material itself was cDNA or gDNA.

Looked up from germline, CDR1 is MNHEY and CDR2 is SMNVEV (reference sequence). This CDR3 is 13 amino acids long. The V and J ends lost 8 bases and 3 bases respectively, with 11 bases between them. In the original processing: Amplification of reference gene primers was used by the study to estimate nucleated cell counts. TCRdb keeps only in-frame clones here, not all; method: immunoSEQ multiplex PCR. The D gene and trimming were derived from the DNA, and the V and J assignments and clone size from that table. Counted here are about 140,000 clones, over 70% occurring once; the ten biggest clones make up less than 2.5%.

The rearrangement links TRBV27 to TRBJ1-5; D unclear. Sequenced input: peripheral blood. The sequence was obtained from a woman aged 55-69 years with acute or convalescent COVID-19. The CDR3 sequence is CASPPRLNQPQHF. DNA of the CDR3: TGTGCCAGCCCCCCGAGGCTCAATCAGCCCCAGCATTTT.